This note documents a single T cell receptor (beta chain) sequence. The sample is drawn from a study of T cell responses to AZD1222 COVID-19 vaccine. Germline CDR1 reads MNHEY; CDR2 reads SMNVEV (reference sequence). V shed 5 bases and J 0 bases; nucleotides not matched to a gene: 10. CDR3 length equals 18 residues. Sequencing was performed with immunoSEQ multiplex PCR; in TCRdb, only in-frame clones are kept and a portion is missing. Here the sample spans nearly 110,000 clones, about 85% being singletons. Sequences were derived from peripheral blood, sampled 28 days after the second AZD1222 dose. The chain joins TRBV27 to TRBJ2-3; TRBD2 matches 11 bases. The receptor comes from an adult who received the AZD1222 COVID-19 vaccine. CDR3 coding DNA: TGTGCCAGCAGTCCCCCAAGGCTAGCGGGGGGTAGCACAGATACGCAGTATTTT. It yields the protein CASSPPRLAGGSTDTQYF.